This T cell receptor (beta chain) stems from a study of OX40 agonist ivuxolimab in advanced cancers. Whole-study context: Enrollees could have had prior anti-PD-1, anti-PD-L1 or anti-CTLA-4 therapy, which about 40% had received.

Findings and caveats of the study: The 0.1-3.0 mg/kg partial responders had among the lowest clonal expansion.

Cycle 7 day 1, cycle 4 day 1, and baseline were the timepoints at which blood was sampled. Repertoires were generated with immunoSEQ multiplex PCR, while TCRdb's copy carries only in-frame clones and drops some. Here the sample spans about 15,000 clones, roughly 78% being singletons. The CDR3 extends over 16 amino acids. Germline assignment: CDR1 SGHAT and CDR2 FQNNGV. Trimming left V 10 bases short and J 10 bases short, with 29 bases between. As for this clone: Its antigen is unidentified.

The chain joins TRBV11-2 to TRBJ2-1; perhaps D is TRBD1 or TRBD2 (5 bases each). This sequence originates from an adult with an advanced solid tumor such as melanoma, head and neck, liver or kidney cancer. This sample comprised CD4+ or CD8+ T cells sorted from blood, obtained in a trial of the OX40 agonist ivuxolimab. CDR3 region: CATSTPRPGPPTEQFF. The DNA of the CDR3 is TGTGCCACCTCCACCCCTCGCCCGGGACCCCCGACGGAGCAGTTCTTC. The whole variable domain, remainder taken from reference TRBV11-2 and TRBJ2-1, is EAGVAQSPRYKIIEKRQSVAFWCNPISGHATLYWYQQILGQGPKLLIQFQNNGVVDDSQLPKDRFSAERLKGVDSTLKIQPAKLEDSAVYLCATSTPRPGPPTEQFFGPGTRLTVL.